These 10 T cell receptor beta chains came from one sample sequenced in a study of shared clonotypes between healthy human individuals. Generated by immunoSEQ multiplex PCR, the TCRdb table keeps only in-frame clones and is missing some. Of 2 million to 2.5 million clones listed, about 94% are singletons. Sample: naive CD4+ T cells sorted from blood. Sample subset: CD45RA+ positively selected. Receptor source: a young man in good health.

The chain recombines TRBV6-1 with TRBJ1-1; D is ambiguous. The V gene's germline CDR1 is MNHNS and CDR2 SASEGT. This CDR3 comprises 13 residues. V was shortened by 7 bases and J by 4 bases, with 13 bases between the two germline ends. The chain's CDR3 is CASTPLSGTEAFF. In DNA form, the CDR3 reads TGTGCCAGCACCCCATTATCGGGCACTGAAGCTTTCTTT.

Comments on this clone: Other DNA sequences from this sample encode an identical CDR3 as well. J is TRBJ2-5 and V is TRBV7-9; D remains ambiguous. The germline CDR1 and CDR2 sequences are SEHNR and FQNEAQ (reference sequence). V lost 3 bases, J lost 2 bases, and 10 bases lay in between. The CDR3 length is 14 residues. This CDR3 reads CASSFRTEQETQYF. The CDR3 nucleotides read TGTGCCAGCAGCTTCCGGACGGAACAAGAGACCCAGTACTTC.

V is TRBV5-6 and J is TRBJ1-5; D uncertain. This CDR3 is built from 13 residues. V was cut by 3 bases and J by 7 bases, with 11 bases left in between. Germline assignment: CDR1 SGHDT and CDR2 YYEEEE. CDR3 sequence reads: CASSSYSGQPQHF. The CDR3 region has the DNA TGTGCCAGCAGCTCCTATTCGGGCCAGCCCCAGCATTTT.

On this clone itself: The same CDR3 can be traced to other DNA sequences in this sample. The rearrangement links TRBV7-9 to TRBJ1-1; possible D gene TRBD1, 6 bases. This CDR3 region has 14 residues. CDR1 is SEHNR, CDR2 FQNEAQ, per germline (reference sequence). V lost 5 bases, J lost 0 bases, and 10 bases lay in between. Here the CDR3 DNA reads TGTGCCAGCAGCCTCCAGGGGCTGAACACTGAAGCTTTCTTT. This sequence encodes CASSLQGLNTEAFF. The full variable domain, its missing parts supplied by reference TRBV7-9 and TRBJ1-1, is DTGVSQNPRHKITKRGQNVTFRCDPISEHNRLYWYRQTLGQGPEFLTYFQNEAQLEKSRLLSDRFSAERPKGSFSTLEIQRTEQGDSAMYLCASSLQGLNTEAFFGQGTRLTVV.

The V call is TRBV18, the J call TRBJ1-5; 7 bases are shared with TRBD1. The CDR3 consists of 16 residues. Losses at the gene ends were 2 bases for V and 2 bases for J; bases not matched to a gene: 6. Germline CDR1 is KGHSH and CDR2 is LQKENI. The CDR3 DNA is TGTGCCAGCTCACCAGGGGCAGGGGGAGGCAATCAGCCCCAGCATTTT. This codes for CASSPGAGGGNQPQHF.

This clone was observed once. The gene calls are TRBV7-2 and TRBJ2-1, with 12 bases matching TRBD2. Germline V lookup: CDR1 SGHTA, CDR2 FQGNSA. The V segment lost 3 bases and the J segment 9 bases; nucleotides outside the gene matches: 6. The CDR3 loop spans 15 amino acids. The DNA for the CDR3 is TGTGCCAGCAGCTTGGCTAGCGGGAGGGCCGGTGAGCAGTTCTTC. Amino acid sequence: CASSLASGRAGEQFF.

The rearrangement joins TRBV23-1 to TRBJ2-7, with 11 bases identical to TRBD2. TRBV23-1 is recorded as an ORF, its role being uncertain. After removal of 0 bases from V and 1 base from J, the junction contained 8 bases not matched to a gene. The CDR3 totals 18 residues. The CDR3 loop is CASSQSITSGSRSYEQYF. In DNA, the CDR3 is TGCGCCAGCAGTCAATCGATAACTAGCGGGAGCAGGTCCTACGAGCAGTACTTC.

The rearrangement links TRBV5-1 to TRBJ2-3; 11 nucleotides line up with TRBD2. The CDR3 contains 17 residues. CDR1 and CDR2 (germline): SGHRS, YFSETQ. J lost 2 bases, V lost 2 bases, and 7 bases had no gene match. CDR3 sequence (DNA): TGCGCCAGCAGCTTCTCCGGGACTAGCGGAAACACAGATACGCAGTATTTT. Translated, it gives CASSFSGTSGNTDTQYF.

This chain connects TRBV6-6 to TRBJ2-7, with TRBD1 as a possible D gene (5 bases). The CDR3 is made up of 12 amino acids. Deletions cut 6 bases from V and 0 bases from J, with 6 bases between. Germline lookup yields CDR1 MNHNY and CDR2 SVGAGI (reference sequence). In DNA, the CDR3 is TGTGCCAGCAGACAGGACTCCTACGAGCAGTACTTC. Translation: CASRQDSYEQYF.

Regarding this clone: The sample holds other DNA sequences that translate to the same CDR3. This sequence joins TRBV7-9 and TRBJ2-7; TRBD1 aligns across 9 bases. Germline V gives CDR1 SEHNR, CDR2 FQNEAQ (reference sequence). There are 15 residues in the CDR3. V gave up 5 bases and J gave up 1 base; unmatched junction bases: 6. The CDR3 nucleotides read TGTGCCAGCAGCCCCCCCGGGACAGGGTCCTACGAGCAGTACTTC. Its protein is CASSPPGTGSYEQYF.